The 25 T cell receptor beta chains given below trace back to one sample, sequenced in a study of T cell responses to AZD1222 COVID-19 vaccine. TCRdb's copy holds only in-frame clones and misses some; the assay was immunoSEQ multiplex PCR. The table includes approximately 120,000 clones, 75% to 90% detected once. Sequenced material: peripheral blood, taken 28 days after the second AZD1222 dose. The receptor source for this set is an adult who received the AZD1222 COVID-19 vaccine.

The chain couples TRBV6-6 to TRBJ2-7, with TRBD2 matching 8 bases. J gave up 2 bases and V 6 bases, and 9 bases lay outside the gene matches. CDR1 is MNHNY and CDR2 is SVGAGI in the germline V gene (reference sequence). The CDR3 is made up of 15 amino acids. The CDR3 protein is CASSPPTSGPYEQYF. DNA for the CDR3: TGTGCCAGCAGCCCCCCAACTAGCGGACCCTACGAGCAGTACTTC.

Here the CDR3 reads CASRESLNQPQHF. As DNA, the CDR3 is TGTGCCAGCCGGGAATCTCTCAATCAGCCCCAGCATTTT. The V and J genes are TRBV6-5 and TRBJ1-5; D is undetermined. CDR1 is MNHEY, CDR2 SVGAGI, per germline. The CDR3 runs to 13 residues. V lost 8 bases and J lost 3, with 11 bases in between.

This chain uses TRBV6-5 with TRBJ1-1; D gene uncertain. This CDR3 is built from 13 residues. Trimming cost V 6 bases and J 1 base, with 9 bases left between them. The germline V gene has CDR1 MNHEY and CDR2 SVGAGI. CDR3 bases: TGTGCCAGCAGGGCCCTTGGGAACACTGAAGCTTTCTTT. Protein product: CASRALGNTEAFF.

This rearrangement joins TRBV7-9 to TRBJ1-2; D uncertain. Germline CDR1 and CDR2: SEHNR and FQNEAQ (reference sequence). The CDR3 length is 18 residues. Trimming pared 3 bases from V and 1 base from J, leaving 21 bases between. The CDR3 DNA reads TGTGCCAGCAGCTTTCTTATTTGGCGCGCGAGATTTAACTATGGCTACACCTTC. Its protein is CASSFLIWRARFNYGYTF.

The chain employs TRBV28 and TRBJ2-7, with D possibly being TRBD2 (6 bases). From germline, CDR1 is MDHEN and CDR2 SYDVKM. The V and J ends lost 3 bases and 9 bases respectively, with 15 bases between them. This CDR3 comprises 13 residues. The CDR3 reads CASSLGGRGWQYF. Here the CDR3 DNA reads TGTGCCAGCAGTTTGGGGGGACGAGGATGGCAGTACTTC.

This clone showed up just once. The chain is built from TRBV28 and TRBJ2-3; a possible D gene is TRBD2 (6 bases). Germline V lookup: CDR1 MDHEN, CDR2 SYDVKM. V was cut by 4 bases and J by 2 bases, with 28 bases left in between. This CDR3 spans 20 amino acids. The chain's CDR3 is CASSYPLADLVAGITDTQYF. CDR3 nucleotide sequence: TGTGCCAGCAGTTACCCCCTCGCAGATTTGGTTGCGGGGATCACAGATACGCAGTATTTT.

The genes are TRBV5-1 and TRBJ2-7, with D tentatively TRBD2 (6 bases). The CDR3 is made up of 13 amino acids. The germline V and J ends were trimmed by 2 bases and 9 bases, with 15 bases remaining between them. Germline assignment: CDR1 SGHRS and CDR2 YFSETQ. The CDR3 DNA follows: TGCGCCAGCAGCTTAACTAGTGGGGAGGTGCAGTACTTC. Protein sequence: CASSLTSGEVQYF.

This sequence joins TRBV7-2 and TRBJ1-4; weak D call: TRBD1 (5 bases). The CDR3 consists of 14 residues. Looked up from germline, CDR1 is SGHTA and CDR2 is FQGNSA. V lost 5 bases to trimming and J lost 8 bases, with 15 bases between them. CDR3: CASSIQGLGEKLFF. As DNA, the CDR3 is TGTGCCAGCAGCATCCAGGGTCTAGGGGAAAAACTGTTTTTT.

The chain uses TRBV6-5 and TRBJ1-1; no clear D. With 6 bases removed from V and 5 bases from J, the gap between germline ends came to 10 bases. The length of the CDR3 is 12 residues. Germline V gene lookup returns CDR1 MNHEY and CDR2 SVGAGI. The CDR3 is CASRDSGTEAFF. The CDR3 DNA sequence: TGTGCCAGCAGAGATTCTGGGACTGAAGCTTTCTTT.

The chain recombines TRBV7-2 with TRBJ1-5; D remains unclear. V was shortened by 4 bases and J by 5 bases, with 9 bases between the two germline ends. The CDR3 extends over 13 amino acids. In germline, CDR1 is SGHTA, CDR2 FQGNSA. Here the CDR3 DNA reads TGTGCCAGCAGCTCGTCGACCCATCAGCCCCAGCATTTT. This gives the protein CASSSSTHQPQHF.

The rearrangement joins TRBV9 to TRBJ2-5; 12 bases align to TRBD2. Germline V lookup: CDR1 SGDLS, CDR2 YYNGEE. The V gene end was trimmed by 3 bases and the J gene end by 7 bases; junction bases not matched to a gene: 4. The CDR3 covers 14 residues. The CDR3 sequence is CASSGLAGAGTQYF. The CDR3 DNA sequence: TGTGCCAGCAGCGGACTAGCGGGGGCGGGGACCCAGTACTTC.

The rearrangement uses TRBV30 and TRBJ2-3; no firm D call. Trimming took off 1 base at V and 4 bases at J, with 6 bases between the two ends. The CDR3 runs to 12 residues. Germline CDR1 GTSNPN, CDR2 SVGIG (reference sequence). CDR3 sequence (DNA): TGTGCCTGGAGTGCGAGTTCAGATACGCAGTATTTT. Translated: CAWSASSDTQYF.

This sequence joins TRBV5-1 and TRBJ1-6; 7 bases agree with TRBD1. The CDR3 totals 16 residues. Germline CDR1 reads SGHRS; CDR2 reads YFSETQ. The junction had 15 bases not matched to a gene; V was cut back by 7 bases and J by 8 bases. The CDR3 sequence: CASRGSTGFKDSPLHF. Here the CDR3 DNA reads TGCGCCAGCCGCGGCTCGACAGGGTTTAAGGATTCACCCCTCCACTTT. The complete variable domain, with remaining parts taken from reference TRBV5-1 and TRBJ1-6, reads KAGVTQTPRYLIKTRGQQVTLSCSPISGHRSVSWYQQTPGQGLQFLFEYFSETQRNKGNFPGRFSGRQFSNSRSEMNVSTLELGDSALYLCASRGSTGFKDSPLHFGNGTRLTVT.

CDR3 bases: TGCGCCAGCAGCAGGGACAGGGTTGACAATGGCTACACCTTC. Protein product: CASSRDRVDNGYTF. The chain carries TRBV5-1 and TRBJ1-2; 9 bases agree with TRBD1. Looked up from germline, CDR1 is SGHRS and CDR2 is YFSETQ. The V segment lost 4 bases and the J segment 6 bases; nucleotides outside the gene matches: 7. This CDR3 has 14 amino acids.

This sequence joins TRBV7-9 and TRBJ2-7; 9 nucleotides line up with TRBD1. The junction had 5 bases not matched to a gene; V was cut back by 5 bases and J by 0 bases. The germline CDR1 and CDR2 sequences are SEHNR and FQNEAQ (reference sequence). The CDR3 length is 15 residues. For the CDR3, the DNA is TGTGCCAGCAGCGGCGACAGGGGGTTCTCCTACGAGCAGTACTTC. This translates into CASSGDRGFSYEQYF.

The gene calls are TRBV29-1 and TRBJ2-1; D is unclear. Trimming removed 4 bases from V and 3 bases from J, with 4 bases in between. Per germline, CDR1 SQVTM and CDR2 ANQGSEA. The CDR3 is made up of 11 amino acids. CDR3: CSVGLYNEQFF. The CDR3 DNA is TGCAGCGTTGGACTCTACAATGAGCAGTTCTTC.

This clone occurred once. The chain joins TRBV10-1 to TRBJ1-6; possible D gene TRBD1, 6 bases. Trimming pared 1 base from V and 12 bases from J, leaving 22 bases between. The CDR3 is 17 residues long. Germline lookup yields CDR1 WNHNN and CDR2 SYGVQD (reference sequence). CDR3 loop: CASSELGITRDKRPLHF. The CDR3 DNA reads as TGCGCCAGCAGTGAGTTGGGTATTACTAGGGACAAGCGACCCCTCCACTTT.

The chain links TRBV18 to TRBJ1-2; perhaps TRBD1 as D (5 bases). This CDR3 comprises 17 residues. Between the trimmed V and J ends, which lost 2 bases and 2 bases, there was a span of 18 bases. Germline CDR1 KGHSH, CDR2 LQKENI. The CDR3 region has the DNA TGTGCCAGCTCACCATATGGGCCGGGGCAACTAAACTATGGCTACACCTTC. Translation: CASSPYGPGQLNYGYTF.

The chain couples TRBV2 to TRBJ2-3; a possible D gene is TRBD2 (6 bases). The germline V gene has CDR1 SNHLY and CDR2 FYNNEI. The germline V and J ends were trimmed by 4 bases and 3 bases, with 11 bases remaining between them. The CDR3 consists of 14 residues. CDR3 region: CASSALASTDTQYF. CDR3 DNA: TGTGCCAGCAGTGCACTAGCCAGTACAGATACGCAGTATTTT.

V and J are TRBV12-5 and TRBJ2-1, with 9 bases identical to TRBD2. The CDR3 is 17 residues long. Germline V gene sequence: CDR1 LGHNT, CDR2 FRNRAP. J lost 9 bases, V lost 0 bases, and 12 bases had no gene match. The CDR3 DNA reads as TGTGCTAGTGGTTTGGTATTAGAGCGGGGGGCCCGGGGTGAGCAGTTCTTC. This encodes CASGLVLERGARGEQFF.

V is TRBV7-9 and J is TRBJ1-4; 10 bases are a match to TRBD1. V gave up 5 bases and J gave up 8 bases; unmatched junction bases: 5. Germline V CDR1 and CDR2: SEHNR, FQNEAQ (reference sequence). CDR3 length: 14 amino acids. The CDR3 sequence is CASSRQGANEKLFF. Here the CDR3 DNA reads TGTGCCAGCAGCAGACAGGGGGCGAACGAAAAACTGTTTTTT.

The V and J genes are TRBV7-9 and TRBJ2-5; 13 nucleotides align to TRBD2. This CDR3 has 17 amino acids. Germline CDR1 reads SEHNR; CDR2 reads FQNEAQ (reference sequence). Trimming at V came to 1 base and at J to 5 bases, leaving 7 bases not matched to a gene. CDR3 sequence: CASSLGAGTSGEETQYF. CDR3 in DNA: TGTGCCAGCAGCTTAGGGGCCGGGACTAGCGGGGAGGAGACCCAGTACTTC.

V and J are TRBV7-2 and TRBJ1-1, with D possibly being TRBD1 (5 bases). Deletions cut 5 bases from V and 4 bases from J, with 17 bases between. CDR1 SGHTA and CDR2 FQGNSA come from the germline V gene. This CDR3 has 15 amino acids. CDR3 nucleotides: TGTGCCAGCAGCCAATGGGAGGGGTTGGGCACTGAAGCTTTCTTT. Translation gives CASSQWEGLGTEAFF.

The chain employs TRBV5-1 and TRBJ2-1, with TRBD2 matching over 10 bases. The CDR3 runs 16 residues. The trim removed 3 bases at V and 6 bases at J, leaving 9 bases unmatched. Germline lookup yields CDR1 SGHRS and CDR2 YFSETQ. Here the CDR3 reads CASSSSGGAGSNEQFF. In DNA form, the CDR3 reads TGCGCCAGCAGCTCAAGCGGGGGGGCTGGATCCAATGAGCAGTTCTTC.

The chain couples TRBV29-1 to TRBJ1-1; D ambiguous. Germline V gives CDR1 SQVTM, CDR2 ANQGSEA. The CDR3 spans 11 residues. Trimming pared 4 bases from V and 1 base from J, leaving 4 bases between. This CDR3 is CSVGRNTEAFF. CDR3 nucleotide sequence: TGCAGCGTTGGCAGGAACACTGAAGCTTTCTTT. Combining the CDR3 with reference TRBV29-1 and TRBJ1-1 gives the whole variable domain SAVISQKPSRDICQRGTSLTIQCQVDSQVTMMFWYRQQPGQSLTLIATANQGSEATYESGFVIDKFPISRPNLTFSTLTVSNMSPEDSSIYLCSVGRNTEAFFGQGTRLTVV.